This paragraph covers one T cell receptor (beta chain) sequence. There is no known antigen for this receptor. Per-base quality was not reported, and no clone a single base away is much larger than it. The data derive from a study of T cells in localized non-small cell lung cancer (dated by TCRdb to about 2020). Context from the whole study: T cell repertoires of approximately 250 early-stage NSCLC patients were analyzed, with tumors being compared against uninvolved tumor-adjacent lungs. All 240 or so NSCLC patients in the cohort were treatment-naive and had localized lung tumors that were resected. Of the NSCLC patients, 129 were male and approximately 100 were female, and the mean age was approximately 64 years.

V lost 6 bases and J lost 7 bases; the stretch between them is 13 bases long. The CDR3 goes from the cysteine to the phenylalanine over 13 residues. CDR3 DNA is the only sequence kept; it has 39 bases, read in frame from the first base. Based on the germline V gene, the CDR1 and CDR2 sequences are SGHAT and FQNNGV. At diagnosis, tumor, uninvolved tumor-adjacent lung and peripheral blood were collected and then preserved as a mix of FFPE and fresh-frozen material. For TCR repertoire profiling, blood samples were analyzed as peripheral blood mononuclear cells. The immunoSEQ Assay was used to sequence TCR beta CDR3 regions from DNA. The published analysis was carried out like this. T cell density was computed as TCR beta template counts normalized to usable DNA estimated by amplifying housekeeping genes. The preseqR package was used to estimate richness by extrapolating to 400,000 templates for PBMC samples and to 120,000 templates for tissue samples. Clonality was taken to be one minus Pielou's evenness. Differential abundance testing on productive amino-acid clonotypes, with a minimum total count of 5 and an alpha of 0.1, was used to identify tissue-enriched TCRs. Repertoire overlap between compartments was quantified with the Jaccard Index and Morisita Overlap Index. GLIPH grouped TCR beta CDR3s together with public tetramer-defined viral CDR3s, and a viral motif had to include at least three viral sequences and show V-gene enrichment. This immuneACCESS table, as held by TCRdb, lists in-frame sequences with V and J called but not all clones. Of the missing ones, under half trace to an unresolved V gene in checked studies; the others have no known cause. V and J calls and clone size are those listed in that table; D and trimming were worked out from the DNA. Across this sample there are over 10,000 clones, with around 85% seen only once. Of the sample, approximately 22% falls within the top ten clones.

Paper-wide results and their limitations: A median of approximately 50 of the top 100 tumor clones turned up in the paired uninvolved adjacent lung, and around 27 of those clones also ranked among the top 100 of that same adjacent lung. Longer overall survival was associated with higher blood T cell density, whereas shorter survival was associated with higher adjacent-lung clonality. Uninvolved tumor-adjacent lung showed the highest T cell clonality, higher than tumor, which suggests more focused antigenic responses in the uninvolved tumor-adjacent lung. Because of the exploratory design, TCR variables were selected using unadjusted p-values without false-discovery rate correction. Because multi-region tumor sequencing was not performed, intratumor heterogeneity could not be ruled out.

This specimen consisted of peripheral blood, obtained before any cancer treatment. This receptor was obtained from an older male donor with stage I lung adenocarcinoma. The V and J segments used are TRBV11-2 and TRBJ1-5; TRBD1 could be the D gene, as 5 bases match. The DNA sequence reads TGTGCCAGCAGTCAGGGTTTGAACCAGCCCCAGCATTTT. It encodes CASSQGLNQPQHF.